These T cell receptor beta chains were read from a single sample in a study of cytomegalovirus exposure and HLA in healthy donors. Sequencing was performed with immunoSEQ multiplex PCR; in TCRdb, only in-frame clones are kept and a portion is missing. The sample yields 90,000 to 100,000 clones, over 60% seen once. The sample was PBMCs. Receptors were obtained from a boy between 5 and 17 years old in good health and CMV-seropositive. Both conserved end residues are part of each CDR3. D genes are given only for firm matches. Rows may omit the clone size; those that give it use once, few, many or a size class.

CDR3	DNA	J	length	D	size	V
CASSRTAGGYGYTF	TGTGCCAGCAGTCGTACGGCCGGGGGATATGGCTACACCTTC	TRBJ1-2	14	-	-	TRBV28
CASRGTGGGQPQHF	TGTGCCAGCAGAGGGACAGGGGGCGGTCAGCCCCAGCATTTT	TRBJ1-5	14	TRBD1	-	TRBV2
CASRWDYPGTFF	TGTGCCAGCAGATGGGACTACCCTGGGACGTTCTTC	TRBJ2-1	12	TRBD2	once	TRBV2
CASGRAGGTDTQYF	TGCGCCAGCGGTAGGGCAGGGGGCACAGATACGCAGTATTTT	TRBJ2-3	14	-	-	TRBV4-1
CASSSGGGFTGELFF	TGTGCCAGCAGTTCGGGCGGGGGCTTCACCGGGGAGCTGTTTTTT	TRBJ2-2	15	-	few	TRBV6-5
CASSPINSNYEQYF	TGTGCCAGCAGCCCGATCAACTCGAACTACGAGCAGTACTTC	TRBJ2-7	14	-	-	TRBV7-9
CASSLEGTGGYDEQYF	TGCGCCAGCAGCTTGGAAGGGACAGGGGGCTACGACGAGCAGTACTTC	TRBJ2-7	16	TRBD1	-	TRBV5-1
CASSPSSLPDMNTEAFF	TGTGCCAGTAGTCCAAGCTCGCTCCCTGATATGAACACTGAAGCTTTCTTT	TRBJ1-1	17	-	-	TRBV19
CAWSVGQGAYEQYF	TGTGCCTGGAGTGTAGGTCAGGGGGCTTACGAGCAGTACTTC	TRBJ2-7	14	TRBD1	-	TRBV30
CASSLVMGPWNEQFF	TGTGCCAGCAGCTTAGTCATGGGGCCTTGGAATGAGCAGTTCTTC	TRBJ2-1	15	-	many	TRBV7-6
CASSRGQGYGYTF	TGTGCCAGCAGCCGGGGACAGGGTTATGGCTACACCTTC	TRBJ1-2	13	TRBD1	few	TRBV6-5
CASSRRPTSGGADEQFF	TGTGCCAGCAGCCGAAGACCGACTAGCGGGGGGGCGGATGAGCAGTTCTTC	TRBJ2-1	17	TRBD2	-	TRBV4-2
CSAEGWGSTDTQYF	TGCAGCGCCGAGGGATGGGGTAGCACAGATACGCAGTATTTT	TRBJ2-3	14	-	-	TRBV29-1
CASSPQGAGRGEQYF	TGTGCCAGCAGCCCCCAAGGTGCAGGGCGGGGGGAGCAGTACTTC	TRBJ2-7	15	TRBD2	-	TRBV7-3
CASSRRTGENSPLHF	TGTGCCAGCAGCCGACGGACAGGGGAGAATTCACCCCTCCACTTT	TRBJ1-6	15	TRBD1	-	TRBV6-5
CASSVGAENQPQHF	TGTGCCAGCAGCGTAGGGGCAGAAAATCAGCCCCAGCATTTT	TRBJ1-5	14	-	few	TRBV9
CASRAPDRVGNQPQHF	TGTGCCAGCAGAGCACCCGACAGGGTAGGCAATCAGCCCCAGCATTTT	TRBJ1-5	16	TRBD1	-	TRBV2
CAWSVRGGGRTDTQYF	TGTGCCTGGAGTGTACGTGGGGGCGGGCGCACAGATACGCAGTATTTT	TRBJ2-3	16	-	-	TRBV30
CASSDRARAYGYTF	TGTGCCAGCAGTGACAGGGCCAGGGCCTATGGCTACACCTTC	TRBJ1-2	14	-	few	TRBV25-1
CASSLGGAGGGYEQYF	TGCGCCAGCAGCTTGGGAGGGGCGGGGGGGGGCTACGAGCAGTACTTC	TRBJ2-7	16	TRBD2	few	TRBV5-1
CASSLVVQGANYGYTF	TGTGCCAGCAGCTTGGTGGTACAGGGGGCTAACTATGGCTACACCTTC	TRBJ1-2	16	TRBD1	few	TRBV5-6
CASSQQGQTLQYF	TGTGCCAGCAGTCAACAGGGACAGACATTGCAGTATTTT	TRBJ2-3	13	TRBD1	-	TRBV27
CASSGRTGGHEQYF	TGTGCCAGCAGTGGGCGGACAGGGGGACACGAGCAGTACTTC	TRBJ2-7	14	TRBD1	-	TRBV25-1
CASSLTGGTEAFF	TGTGCCAGCAGTCTAACAGGGGGTACTGAAGCTTTCTTT	TRBJ1-1	13	TRBD1	-	TRBV5-8
CASSLVGTATDTQYF	TGTGCCAGCAGCTTGGTCGGGACAGCTACAGATACGCAGTATTTT	TRBJ2-3	15	TRBD1	once	TRBV5-6
CASSRQGAGGYTF	TGTGCCAGCAGCCGACAGGGGGCAGGAGGCTACACCTTC	TRBJ1-2	13	TRBD1	-	TRBV6-5
CASSFRDRASPLHF	TGTGCCAGCAGTTTCAGGGACAGGGCTTCACCCCTCCACTTT	TRBJ1-6	14	TRBD1	-	TRBV27
CASTTRGGTGELFF	TGTGCCAGCACCACGCGGGGGGGCACCGGGGAGCTGTTTTTT	TRBJ2-2	14	TRBD2	-	TRBV6-5
CASSLLPGQGEETQYF	TGTGCCAGCAGCCTCCTACCGGGACAGGGCGAAGAGACCCAGTACTTC	TRBJ2-5	16	TRBD1	few	TRBV7-9
CASSPGTGTNEQFF	TGTGCCAGCAGTCCCGGGACAGGGACCAATGAGCAGTTCTTC	TRBJ2-1	14	TRBD1	-	TRBV7-9
CASSQGGTGANVLTF	TGTGCCAGCAGCCAAGGGGGCACTGGGGCCAACGTCCTGACTTTC	TRBJ2-6	15	-	once	TRBV14